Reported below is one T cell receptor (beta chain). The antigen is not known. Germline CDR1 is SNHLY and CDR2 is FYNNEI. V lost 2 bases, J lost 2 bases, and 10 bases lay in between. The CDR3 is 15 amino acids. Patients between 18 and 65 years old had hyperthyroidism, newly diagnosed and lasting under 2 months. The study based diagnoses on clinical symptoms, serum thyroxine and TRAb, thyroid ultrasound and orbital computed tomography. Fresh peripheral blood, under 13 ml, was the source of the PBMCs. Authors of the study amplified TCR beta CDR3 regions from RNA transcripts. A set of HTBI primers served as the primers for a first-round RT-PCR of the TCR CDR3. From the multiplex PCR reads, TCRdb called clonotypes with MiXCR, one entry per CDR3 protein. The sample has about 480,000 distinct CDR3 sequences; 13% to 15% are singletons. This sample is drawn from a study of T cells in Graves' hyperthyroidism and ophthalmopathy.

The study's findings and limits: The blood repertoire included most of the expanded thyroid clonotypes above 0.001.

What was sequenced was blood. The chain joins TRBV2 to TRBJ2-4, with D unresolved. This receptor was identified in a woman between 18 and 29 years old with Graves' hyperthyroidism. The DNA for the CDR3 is TGTGCCAGCAGTGAACAGCCCTCGACCAAAAACATTCAGTACTTC. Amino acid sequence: CASSEQPSTKNIQYF.